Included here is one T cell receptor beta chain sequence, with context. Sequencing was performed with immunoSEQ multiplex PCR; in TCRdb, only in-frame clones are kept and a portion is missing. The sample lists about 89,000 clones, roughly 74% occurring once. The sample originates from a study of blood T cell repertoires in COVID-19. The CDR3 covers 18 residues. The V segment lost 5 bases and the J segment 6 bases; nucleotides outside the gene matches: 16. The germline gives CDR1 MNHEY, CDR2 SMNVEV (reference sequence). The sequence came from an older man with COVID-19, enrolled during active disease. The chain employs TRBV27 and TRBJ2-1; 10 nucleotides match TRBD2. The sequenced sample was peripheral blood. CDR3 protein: CASSPPAASGSLFNEQFF. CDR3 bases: TGTGCCAGCAGTCCCCCGGCGGCTAGCGGGAGTCTATTCAATGAGCAGTTCTTC.